Listed here is a single T cell receptor (beta chain). This entry comes from a study of cytomegalovirus exposure and HLA in healthy donors. This PCR relied on a set of 60 Vbeta primers and 13 Jbeta primers. Profiling relied on immunoSEQ multiplex PCR, and the TCRdb table lists in-frame clones only, not all of them. With 130,000 or so clones in the sample, the ten largest clones hold about 1.4%. V lost 4 bases and J 6 bases, leaving 6 bases between the germline ends. The CDR3 extends over 11 amino acids. Germline V gives CDR1 MDHEN, CDR2 SYDVKM. The clonotype originates from a woman aged 40 to 50 in good health and CMV-seronegative. This chain uses TRBV28 with TRBJ1-2; D is unclear. The source material was PBMCs. This CDR3 reads CASSSYDGYTF. The CDR3 DNA is TGTGCCAGCAGTTCTTATGATGGCTACACCTTC.